This T cell receptor (beta chain) was recorded in a study of vaccination and CD4 T cells after COVID-19. The CDR3 loop spans 13 amino acids. Trimming shortened V by 7 bases and J by 1 base, and 12 bases separated the two germline ends. The germline CDR1 and CDR2 sequences are DFQATT and SNEGSKA (reference sequence). CD4+ T cells that had been cultured provided DNA sequenced with the Oncomine TCR Beta short-read assay. From the PCR reads, TCRdb called clonotypes with MiXCR, one entry per CDR3 protein. The table has about 18,000 distinct CDR3 sequences, about 39% seen once; the top ten hold more than 7%. Treatment here: approximately 10-day PBMC culture with coronavirus spike peptide pools or control peptides (ViraFEST assay). In its sample, this clonotype ranks as medium-sized. Its cognate antigen is unknown.

This TCR came from a human donor who had recovered from COVID-19. The starting material was CD4+ T cells from blood, cultured in vitro, obtained after SARS-CoV-2 vaccination. The J gene is TRBJ2-3, the V gene TRBV20-1; maybe TRBD2 (5 bases). For the CDR3, the DNA is TGCAGTGTCGCCGCGGGCGGCACAGATACGCAGTATTTT. This sequence encodes CSVAAGGTDTQYF.